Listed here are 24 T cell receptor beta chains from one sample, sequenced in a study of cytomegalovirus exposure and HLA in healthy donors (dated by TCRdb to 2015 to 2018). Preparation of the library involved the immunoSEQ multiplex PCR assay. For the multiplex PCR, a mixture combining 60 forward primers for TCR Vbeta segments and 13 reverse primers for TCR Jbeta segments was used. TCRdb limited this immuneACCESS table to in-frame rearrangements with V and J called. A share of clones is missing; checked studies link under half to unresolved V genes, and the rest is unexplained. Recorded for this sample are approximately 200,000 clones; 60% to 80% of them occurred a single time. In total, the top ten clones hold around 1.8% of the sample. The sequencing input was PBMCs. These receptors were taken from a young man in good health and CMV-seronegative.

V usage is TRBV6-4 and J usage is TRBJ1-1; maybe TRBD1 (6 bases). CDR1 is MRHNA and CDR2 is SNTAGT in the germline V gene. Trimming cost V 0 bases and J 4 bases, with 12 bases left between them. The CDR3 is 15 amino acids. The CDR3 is CASSDSAGVGTEAFF. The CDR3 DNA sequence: TGTGCCAGCAGTGACTCGGCAGGGGTGGGCACTGAAGCTTTCTTT.

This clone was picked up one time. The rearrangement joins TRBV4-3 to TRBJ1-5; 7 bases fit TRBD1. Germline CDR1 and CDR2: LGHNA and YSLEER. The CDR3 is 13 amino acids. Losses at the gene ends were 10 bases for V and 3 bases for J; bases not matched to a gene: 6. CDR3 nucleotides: TGCGCCACCTCAGGGGGGATCAATCAGCCCCAGCATTTT. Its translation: CATSGGINQPQHF.

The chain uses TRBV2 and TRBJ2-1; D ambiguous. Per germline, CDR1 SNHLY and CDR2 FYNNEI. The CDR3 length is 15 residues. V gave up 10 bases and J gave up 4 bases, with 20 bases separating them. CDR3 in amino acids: CATSGSRSNYNEQFF. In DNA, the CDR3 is TGTGCCACCTCCGGGTCTCGGAGTAATTACAATGAGCAGTTCTTC. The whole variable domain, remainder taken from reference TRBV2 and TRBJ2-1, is EPEVTQTPSHQVTQMGQEVILRCVPISNHLYFYWYRQILGQKVEFLVSFYNNEISEKSEIFDDQFSVERPDGSNFTLKIRSTKLEDSAMYFCATSGSRSNYNEQFFGPGTRLTVL.

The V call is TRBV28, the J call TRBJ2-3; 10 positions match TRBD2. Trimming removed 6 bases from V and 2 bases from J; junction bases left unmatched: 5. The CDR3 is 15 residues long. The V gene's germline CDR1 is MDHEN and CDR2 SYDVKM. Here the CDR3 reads CASSPTSGLTDTQYF. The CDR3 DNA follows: TGTGCCAGCAGCCCGACTAGCGGGCTCACAGATACGCAGTATTTT.

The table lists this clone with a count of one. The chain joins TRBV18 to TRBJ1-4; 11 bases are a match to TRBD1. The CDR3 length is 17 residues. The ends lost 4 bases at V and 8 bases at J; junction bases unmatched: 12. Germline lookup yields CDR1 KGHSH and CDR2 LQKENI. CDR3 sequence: CASSLTEFGTGGEKLFF. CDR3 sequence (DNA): TGTGCCAGCTCACTAACTGAATTCGGGACAGGGGGAGAAAAACTGTTTTTT. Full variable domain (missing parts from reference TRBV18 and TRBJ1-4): NAGVMQNPRHLVRRRGQEARLRCSPMKGHSHVYWYRQLPEEGLKFMVYLQKENIIDESGMPKERFSAEFPKEGPSILRIQQVVRGDSAAYFCASSLTEFGTGGEKLFFGSGTQLSVL.

As DNA, the CDR3 is TGTGCCAGCAGCCCCCCCACTAGCGGGAGTATCGAGCAGTACTTC. It encodes CASSPPTSGSIEQYF. V gene TRBV7-2 combines with J gene TRBJ2-7; 11 bases agree with TRBD2. V lost 5 bases to trimming and J lost 6 bases; unmatched junction nucleotides: 9. This CDR3 contains 15 residues. In germline, CDR1 is SGHTA, CDR2 FQGNSA.

CDR3 protein: CASSPRGAPSYEQYF. CDR3 in DNA: TGTGCCAGCAGTCCCCGGGGGGCGCCCAGTTACGAGCAGTACTTC. J is TRBJ2-7 and V is TRBV28; D is perhaps TRBD2 (7 bases). The germline V and J ends were trimmed by 5 bases and 4 bases, with 18 bases remaining between them. Germline V gives CDR1 MDHEN, CDR2 SYDVKM. This CDR3 has 15 residues.

CDR3 residues: CASRHDTANEQFF. CDR3 nucleotides: TGTGCCAGCAGACACGACACAGCCAATGAGCAGTTCTTC. The chain uses TRBV5-4 and TRBJ2-1, with D uncertain. This CDR3 has 13 residues. Looked up from germline, CDR1 is SGHNT and CDR2 is YYREEE (reference sequence). V lost 5 bases and J lost 6, with 12 bases in between. Complete variable domain (other parts from reference TRBV5-4 and TRBJ2-1): ETGVTQSPTHLIKTRGQQVTLRCSSQSGHNTVSWYQQALGQGPQFIFQYYREEENGRGNFPPRFSGLQFPNYSSELNVNALELDDSALYLCASRHDTANEQFFGPGTRLTVL.

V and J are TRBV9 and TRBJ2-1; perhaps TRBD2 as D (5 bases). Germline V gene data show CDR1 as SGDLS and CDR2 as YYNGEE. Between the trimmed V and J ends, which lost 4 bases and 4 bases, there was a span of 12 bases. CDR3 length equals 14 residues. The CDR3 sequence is CASSLTGIYNEQFF. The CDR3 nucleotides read TGTGCCAGCAGCCTCACGGGAATTTACAATGAGCAGTTCTTC.

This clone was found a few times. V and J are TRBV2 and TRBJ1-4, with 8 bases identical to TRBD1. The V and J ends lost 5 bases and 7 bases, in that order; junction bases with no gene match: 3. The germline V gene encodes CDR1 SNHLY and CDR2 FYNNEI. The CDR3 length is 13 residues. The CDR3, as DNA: TGTGCCAGCAGTCAGGGGGCTGGTGAAAAACTGTTTTTT. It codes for CASSQGAGEKLFF.

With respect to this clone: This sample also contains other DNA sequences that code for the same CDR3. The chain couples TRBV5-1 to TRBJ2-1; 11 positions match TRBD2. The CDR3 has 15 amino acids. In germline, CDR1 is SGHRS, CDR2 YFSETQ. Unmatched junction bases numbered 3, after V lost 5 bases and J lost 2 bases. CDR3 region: CASRLAGVTYNEQFF. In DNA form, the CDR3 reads TGCGCCAGCAGACTAGCGGGAGTCACCTACAATGAGCAGTTCTTC.

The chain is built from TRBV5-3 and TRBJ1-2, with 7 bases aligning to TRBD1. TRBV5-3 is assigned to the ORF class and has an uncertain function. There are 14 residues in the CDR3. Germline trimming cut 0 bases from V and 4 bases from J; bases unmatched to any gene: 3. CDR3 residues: CARSLAGQAYGYTF. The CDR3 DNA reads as TGTGCCAGAAGCTTGGCAGGACAGGCCTATGGCTACACCTTC.

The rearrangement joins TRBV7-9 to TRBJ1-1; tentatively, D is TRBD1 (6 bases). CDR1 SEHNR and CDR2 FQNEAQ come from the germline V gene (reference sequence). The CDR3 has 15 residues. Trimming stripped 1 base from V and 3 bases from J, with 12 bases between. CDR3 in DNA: TGTGCCAGCAGCTTAGGGGGGGGCGATTACACTGAAGCTTTCTTT. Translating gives CASSLGGGDYTEAFF.

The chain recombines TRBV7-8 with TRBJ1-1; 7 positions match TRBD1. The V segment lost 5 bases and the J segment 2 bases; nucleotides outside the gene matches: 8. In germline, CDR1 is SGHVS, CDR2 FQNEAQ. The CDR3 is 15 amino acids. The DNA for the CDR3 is TGTGCCAGCAGCCTCCCGACAGGGCCAAACACTGAAGCTTTCTTT. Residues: CASSLPTGPNTEAFF.

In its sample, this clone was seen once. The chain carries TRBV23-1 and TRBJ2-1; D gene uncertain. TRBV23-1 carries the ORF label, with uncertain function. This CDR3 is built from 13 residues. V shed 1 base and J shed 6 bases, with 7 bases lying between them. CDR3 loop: CASSQYSGNEQFF. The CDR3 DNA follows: TGCGCCAGCAGTCAATACTCAGGCAATGAGCAGTTCTTC.

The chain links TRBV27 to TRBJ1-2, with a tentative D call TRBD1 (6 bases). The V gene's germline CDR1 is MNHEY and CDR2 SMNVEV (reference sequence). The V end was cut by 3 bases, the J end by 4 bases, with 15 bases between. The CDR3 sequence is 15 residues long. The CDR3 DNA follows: TGTGCCAGCAGTTTCCTCCAGGGGATGTTCTATGGCTACACCTTC. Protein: CASSFLQGMFYGYTF.

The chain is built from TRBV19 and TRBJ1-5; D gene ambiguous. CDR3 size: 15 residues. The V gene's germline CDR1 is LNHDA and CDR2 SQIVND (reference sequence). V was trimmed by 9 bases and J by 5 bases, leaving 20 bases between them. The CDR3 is CASKLRGGGDQPQHF. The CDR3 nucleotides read TGTGCCAGCAAGCTTCGGGGAGGTGGCGATCAGCCCCAGCATTTT.

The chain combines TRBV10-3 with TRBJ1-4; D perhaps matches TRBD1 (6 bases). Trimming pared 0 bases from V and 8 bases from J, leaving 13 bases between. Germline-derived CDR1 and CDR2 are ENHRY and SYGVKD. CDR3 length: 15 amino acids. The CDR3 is CAISESRGSGEKLFF. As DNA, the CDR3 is TGTGCCATCAGTGAGTCAAGGGGGAGTGGGGAAAAACTGTTTTTT.

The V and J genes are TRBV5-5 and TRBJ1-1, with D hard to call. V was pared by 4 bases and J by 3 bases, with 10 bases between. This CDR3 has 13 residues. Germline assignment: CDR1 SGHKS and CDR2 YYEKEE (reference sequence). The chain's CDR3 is CASSLFGDTEAFF. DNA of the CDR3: TGTGCCAGCAGCCTCTTCGGGGACACTGAAGCTTTCTTT.

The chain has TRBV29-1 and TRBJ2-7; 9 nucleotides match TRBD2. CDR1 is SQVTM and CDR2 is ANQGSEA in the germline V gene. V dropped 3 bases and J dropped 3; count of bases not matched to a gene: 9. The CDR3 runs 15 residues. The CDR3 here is CSVEGAGGPNYEQYF. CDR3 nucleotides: TGCAGCGTTGAGGGGGCGGGAGGGCCTAACTACGAGCAGTACTTC.

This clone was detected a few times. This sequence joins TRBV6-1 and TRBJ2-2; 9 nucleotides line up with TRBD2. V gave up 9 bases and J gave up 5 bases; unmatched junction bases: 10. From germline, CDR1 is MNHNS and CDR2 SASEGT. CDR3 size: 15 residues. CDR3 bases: TGTGCCAGTGAAGCGGGGGGAAAGGGTACCGGGGAGCTGTTTTTT. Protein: CASEAGGKGTGELFF.

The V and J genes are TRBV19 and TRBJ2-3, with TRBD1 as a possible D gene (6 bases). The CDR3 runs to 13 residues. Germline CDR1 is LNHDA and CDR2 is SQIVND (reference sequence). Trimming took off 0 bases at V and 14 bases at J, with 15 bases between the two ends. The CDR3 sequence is CASSIEGTSPGYF. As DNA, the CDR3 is TGTGCCAGTAGTATAGAGGGGACAAGCCCCGGGTATTTT.

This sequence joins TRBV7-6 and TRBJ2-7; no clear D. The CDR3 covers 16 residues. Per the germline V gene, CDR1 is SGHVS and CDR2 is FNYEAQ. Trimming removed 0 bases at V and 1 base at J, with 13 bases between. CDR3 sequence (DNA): TGTGCCAGCAGCTTAGCTGCGCAGGATAGTTCCTACGAGCAGTACTTC. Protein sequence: CASSLAAQDSSYEQYF.

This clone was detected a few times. DNA for the CDR3: TGCGCCAGCAGCTCGCCCTACCGCAGGGGACGTACTGAAGCTTTCTTT. This sequence encodes CASSSPYRRGRTEAFF. The chain recombines TRBV5-1 with TRBJ1-1, with D perhaps TRBD1 (6 bases). Trimming stripped 3 bases from V and 5 bases from J, with 20 bases between. CDR1 and CDR2 (germline): SGHRS, YFSETQ. This CDR3 is built from 16 residues.